This T cell receptor beta chain was sequenced for a study of memory CD4+ T cells and cytomegalovirus serostatus. Whole-study context: Donors were healthy Belgian adults, under 10 CMV seropositive and 20 to 25 seronegative. General study findings and limits: About two fifths of the roughly 160 known CMV-associated TCRbeta sequences appeared in CD4+ memory.

This table comes from immunoSEQ multiplex PCR, and its TCRdb copy is limited to in-frame clones, with some not included. Altogether about 73,000 clones are present, approximately 78% being singletons, with the ten largest covering approximately 2.8%. The sort gate was single viable CD3+CD4+CD8-CD45RO+ cells for memory CD4+ T cells. Turning to this clone: The target antigen is unknown.

V gave up 5 bases and J gave up 6 bases; unmatched junction bases: 6. This CDR3 region has 14 residues. Germline V CDR1 and CDR2: SGHAT, FQNNGV. The origin of this receptor is an adult in good health and CMV-seropositive. Sequencing used memory CD4+ T cells from blood. The chain is built from TRBV11-2 and TRBJ2-7; 11 nucleotides line up with TRBD1. The CDR3 sequence: CASSDLDRGREQYF. The CDR3 DNA follows: TGTGCCAGCAGCGACCTGGACAGGGGGCGCGAGCAGTACTTC.